This TCR beta chain appears in the sequencing data of a study of tumor-infiltrating lymphocytes in primary liver carcinoma. CDR3 length equals 15 residues. The trim removed 0 bases at V and 6 bases at J, leaving 5 bases unmatched. Looked up from germline, CDR1 is WSHSY and CDR2 is SAAADI. Starting material of 450 to 500 ng total RNA yielded TCR beta cDNA via a constant-region primer. Construction of TCR beta libraries relied on three successive nested multiplex PCR rounds employing slightly modified ARM-PCR. A C-beta reverse primer and TRBV1-TRBV30 forward primers served in each of the first two PCR rounds, at ten to eleven cycles apiece. TCRdb re-called the multiplex PCR reads through MiXCR, storing one row per CDR3 protein. The sample has 35,000 to 40,000 distinct CDR3 sequences, roughly 73% seen once. RNA and DNA were co-extracted from 20-30 mg of unsorted bulk tissue. In its sample, this clonotype was seen many times.

This receptor was identified in a man aged 40-49 years with primary liver carcinoma and hepatitis B virus infection. The chain is built from TRBV10-2 and TRBJ2-3; 8 bases agree with TRBD2. The sample comprised tumor-adjacent normal liver tissue. In DNA, the CDR3 is TGCGCCAGCAGTGAGTCAAAAGCGGGAGTGGATACGCAGTATTTT. It yields the protein CASSESKAGVDTQYF.